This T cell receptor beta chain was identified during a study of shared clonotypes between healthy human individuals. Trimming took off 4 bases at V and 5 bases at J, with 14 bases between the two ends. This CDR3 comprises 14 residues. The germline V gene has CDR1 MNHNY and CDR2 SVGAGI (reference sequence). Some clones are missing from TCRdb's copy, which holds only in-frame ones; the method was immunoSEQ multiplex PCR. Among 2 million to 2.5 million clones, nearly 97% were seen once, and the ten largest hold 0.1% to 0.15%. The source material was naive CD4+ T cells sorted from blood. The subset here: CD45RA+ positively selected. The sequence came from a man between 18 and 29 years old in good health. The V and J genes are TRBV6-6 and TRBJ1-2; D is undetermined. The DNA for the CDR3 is TGTGCCAGCAGTTCACTTGGGCGGATTTATGGCTACACCTTC. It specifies CASSSLGRIYGYTF.